This TCR beta chain was sequenced for a study of radiotherapy plus CTLA-4 blockade in lung cancer. Profiling relied on immunoSEQ multiplex PCR, and the TCRdb table lists in-frame clones only, not all of them. Of tens of thousands of clones in the sample, 65% to 85% were seen once. Study-level points and caveats: Dynamics of early blood T cell clones, together with interferon-beta, were reportedly the best predictors of response.

The CDR3 length is 13 residues. Germline CDR1 and CDR2: SEHNR and FQNEAQ (reference sequence). The ends lost 2 bases at V and 10 bases at J; junction bases unmatched: 7. Note on this clone: What it binds is not known.

The V and J genes are TRBV7-9 and TRBJ1-1; 7 positions match TRBD1. The starting material was peripheral blood, obtained from a patient treated with radiotherapy plus ipilimumab. This clonotype originated in a human donor with non-small cell lung cancer who had a partial response to radiotherapy plus ipilimumab. The CDR3 sequence is CASSLSAQGIAFF. The CDR3 DNA reads as TGTGCCAGCAGCTTATCGGCACAGGGGATAGCTTTCTTT.